The 27 T cell receptor beta chains below all came from one sample that was sequenced in a study of T cell repertoires in cytomegalovirus infection. No antigen has been assigned to these receptors. TCRdb re-called the reads with MiXCR, one entry per CDR3 protein. The table records approximately 1,000,000 distinct CDR3 sequences, roughly 31% of them present only once. The sequenced sample was cultured CD8+ T cells from PBMCs, obtained from culture after CMV antigen stimulation. These TCRs come from a human donor in good health (CMV status not recorded). Some clones in this sample may be carry-over from other donors' samples.

This clonotype was counted only a few times. The rearrangement joins TRBV12-3 or TRBV12-4 to TRBJ2-3; D gene uncertain. Trimming shortened V by 6 bases and J by 1 base, and 14 bases separated the two germline ends. This CDR3 has 15 residues. DNA of the CDR3: TGTGCCAGCAGCTCCGTCGGGCTACGCACAGATACGCAGTATTTT. Its translation: CASSSVGLRTDTQYF.

This clonotype has only a few counts. Sequence at one end of the junction differs from germline and may be a read error. The V call is TRBV7-7, the J call TRBJ2-5, with 8 bases lining up with TRBD2. The CDR3 sequence is 14 residues long. The germline CDR1 and CDR2 sequences are SSHAT and FNYEAQ (reference sequence). The CDR3 spells CASSQRTSWETQYF. As DNA, the CDR3 is TGTGCTAGCAGCCAGCGGACTAGCTGGGAGACCCAGTACTTC.

The sample holds many counts of this clonotype. The chain recombines TRBV7-2 with TRBJ2-7; D possibly uses TRBD1 or TRBD2 (5 bases each). The CDR3 totals 17 residues. V was trimmed by 2 bases and J by 3 bases, leaving 20 bases between them. Germline V gene lookup returns CDR1 SGHTA and CDR2 FQGNSA. The CDR3 DNA reads as TGTGCCAGCAGCTTACCGAGGGACGGGGATGGGTTCTACGAGCAGTACGTC. As protein: CASSLPRDGDGFYEQYV.

The J gene is TRBJ1-2, the V gene TRBV7-9; 9 bases align to TRBD1. V dropped 7 bases and J dropped 4; count of bases not matched to a gene: 13. This CDR3 has 16 residues. Germline lookup yields CDR1 SEHNR and CDR2 FQNEAQ (reference sequence). DNA for the CDR3: TGTGCCAGCATCCCACCCGTTGACAGGGGGGGCTATGGCTACACCTTC. Translating it yields CASIPPVDRGGYGYTF.

This clonotype was seen only a few times. This chain joins TRBV7-6 and TRBJ2-2; no definite D call. The V and J ends lost 1 base and 1 base respectively, with 7 bases between them. The CDR3 has 15 residues. CDR1 SGHVS and CDR2 FNYEAQ come from the germline V gene. The chain's CDR3 is CASSLVTENTGELFF. The CDR3 region has the DNA TGTGCCAGCAGCTTAGTAACAGAGAACACCGGGGAGCTGTTTTTT.

This clonotype showed up many times. The genes are TRBV7-2 and TRBJ2-7; D might be TRBD1 (5 bases). This CDR3 has 12 residues. Germline-derived CDR1 and CDR2 are SGHTA and FQGNSA. The V end lost 0 bases, the J end lost 5 bases, and 5 bases lay between the germline ends. The CDR3 loop is CASSLAGDEQYF. Here the CDR3 DNA reads TGTGCCAGCAGCTTAGCAGGGGACGAGCAGTACTTC. Filled out from reference TRBV7-2 and TRBJ2-7, the complete variable domain reads GAGVSQSPSNKVTEKGKDVELRCDPISGHTALYWYRQSLGQGLEFLIYFQGNSAPDKSGLPSDRFSAERTGGSVSTLTIQRTQQEDSAVYLCASSLAGDEQYFGPGTRLTVT.

Only a few counts were recorded for this clonotype. The chain combines TRBV19 with TRBJ2-1; the D gene could be TRBD1 or TRBD2 (6 bases each). Looked up from germline, CDR1 is LNHDA and CDR2 is SQIVND (reference sequence). Trimming stripped 1 base from V and 8 bases from J, with 21 bases between. The CDR3 sequence is 17 residues long. The CDR3 loop reads CASSIAPLTGAVDEQFF. CDR3 nucleotides: TGTGCCAGTAGTATAGCCCCTTTAACGGGGGCCGTTGATGAGCAGTTCTTC.

The table lists this clonotype with a few counts. This sequence joins TRBV18 and TRBJ1-1; 7 nucleotides match TRBD1. Looked up from germline, CDR1 is KGHSH and CDR2 is LQKENI. The junction had 4 bases not matched to a gene; V was cut back by 0 bases and J by 6 bases. This CDR3 has 14 amino acids. The CDR3 here is CASSPPTGFSEAFF. In DNA, the CDR3 is TGTGCCAGCTCACCACCGACAGGGTTCTCTGAAGCTTTCTTT. Filled out from reference TRBV18 and TRBJ1-1, the complete variable domain reads NAGVMQNPRHLVRRRGQEARLRCSPMKGHSHVYWYRQLPEEGLKFMVYLQKENIIDESGMPKERFSAEFPKEGPSILRIQQVVRGDSAAYFCASSPPTGFSEAFFGQGTRLTVV.

This clonotype was observed at least ten times. V is TRBV6-6 and J is TRBJ2-5, with 7 bases that match TRBD1. V lost 6 bases to trimming and J lost 14 bases; unmatched junction nucleotides: 21. The CDR3 has 15 residues. Per the germline V gene, CDR1 is MNHNY and CDR2 is SVGAGI (reference sequence). CDR3 protein: CASSQTGTVQNHGYF. The DNA for the CDR3 is TGTGCCAGCAGCCAAACCGGGACAGTACAAAACCATGGTTACTTC.

This clonotype was observed a handful of times. The chain carries TRBV27 and TRBJ1-6; the D is unclear. Germline CDR1 MNHEY, CDR2 SMNVEV (reference sequence). The CDR3 has 15 amino acids. V shed 7 bases and J shed 4 bases, with 14 bases lying between them. CDR3 coding DNA: TGTGCCAGCACGGAGATTCCCACTTATAATTCACCCCTCCACTTT. Its translation: CASTEIPTYNSPLHF.

The chain is built from TRBV7-2 and TRBJ2-7, with D unresolved. Trimming took 5 bases from V and 2 from J, leaving 22 bases between them. CDR1 is SGHTA and CDR2 is FQGNSA in the germline V gene. The CDR3 consists of 17 residues. CDR3 protein: CASSRPALAELAYEQYV. DNA for the CDR3: TGTGCCAGCAGCCGCCCAGCCCTGGCGGAACTTGCCTACGAGCAGTACGTC.

The J gene is TRBJ2-3, the V gene TRBV19; perhaps TRBD1 as D (6 bases). Germline CDR1 is LNHDA and CDR2 is SQIVND (reference sequence). V was clipped by 3 bases and J by 0 bases, with 25 bases between them. The CDR3 is made up of 20 amino acids. The CDR3 here is CASSIPQGVQQGTSTDTQYF. The CDR3 nucleotides read TGTGCCAGTAGTATCCCACAGGGTGTACAACAGGGAACTAGCACAGATACGCAGTATTTT.

This clonotype was observed many times. The gene calls are TRBV7-9 and TRBJ2-1; 11 positions agree with TRBD2. Germline V CDR1 and CDR2: SEHNR, FQNEAQ (reference sequence). The CDR3 is made up of 14 amino acids. The junction had 4 bases not matched to a gene; V was cut back by 7 bases and J by 5 bases. Here the CDR3 reads CASTSGLADNEQFF. As DNA, the CDR3 is TGTGCCAGCACCTCGGGACTAGCGGACAATGAGCAGTTCTTC.

The J gene is TRBJ2-5, the V gene TRBV7-6; the match to TRBD1 covers 8 bases. The J segment lost 5 bases and the V segment lost 6 bases, leaving 8 bases of the junction unmatched. The CDR3 runs to 14 residues. CDR1 is SGHVS, CDR2 FNYEAQ, per germline. The CDR3 reads CASRPQGVWETQYF. The CDR3 DNA reads TGTGCCAGCAGGCCACAGGGGGTTTGGGAGACCCAGTACTTC.

CDR3 in DNA: TGTGCCAGCAGCCATTCCGGAGGTCTCTACGAGCAGTACTTC. Translation gives CASSHSGGLYEQYF. The V and J genes are TRBV3-1 and TRBJ2-7; D possibly corresponds to TRBD2 (5 bases). The germline V and J ends were trimmed by 3 bases and 3 bases, with 12 bases remaining between them. The CDR3 spans 14 residues. CDR1 LGHDT and CDR2 YNNKEL come from the germline V gene (reference sequence).

The chain uses TRBV7-9 and TRBJ1-4; D not resolved. The V end was cut by 3 bases, the J end by 11 bases, with 10 bases between. This CDR3 spans 12 amino acids. Per the germline V gene, CDR1 is SEHNR and CDR2 is FQNEAQ (reference sequence). The CDR3 sequence: CASSLGGPKLFF. CDR3 sequence (DNA): TGTGCCAGCAGCTTGGGTGGACCCAAACTGTTTTTT.

There are a few counts of this clonotype. The chain joins TRBV27 to TRBJ2-7; 10 bases fit TRBD1. The V and J ends lost 0 bases and 3 bases, in that order; junction bases with no gene match: 5. CDR1 MNHEY and CDR2 SMNVEV come from the germline V gene (reference sequence). The CDR3 has 16 residues. This chain's CDR3 is CASSLSRDRGFYEQYF. CDR3 in DNA: TGTGCCAGCAGTTTATCCCGGGACAGGGGCTTCTACGAGCAGTACTTC.

The V call is TRBV14, the J call TRBJ1-1; D may be TRBD1 (6 bases). The germline CDR1 and CDR2 sequences are SGHDN and FVKESK. V shed 0 bases and J shed 8 bases, with 19 bases lying between them. The CDR3 totals 16 residues. CDR3 in DNA: TGTGCCAGCAGCCAAGATATTCTGCCAAAGGGGGACGAAGCTTTCTTT. Translating it yields CASSQDILPKGDEAFF.

This clonotype occurred many times. The V and J genes are TRBV7-2 and TRBJ1-4, with D unclear. V was clipped by 5 bases and J by 0 bases, with 10 bases between them. Germline V gene data show CDR1 as SGHTA and CDR2 as FQGNSA. The CDR3 runs to 15 residues. The CDR3 region is CASSPDTATNEKLFF. CDR3 DNA: TGTGCCAGCAGCCCCGACACTGCAACTAATGAAAAACTGTTTTTT.

This clonotype was seen repeatedly, ten times or more. At one end, the junction sequence differs from germline, possibly due to a read error. The chain uses TRBV7-8 and TRBJ2-1, with D maybe TRBD1 (6 bases). CDR3 length equals 14 residues. The germline V gene has CDR1 SGHVS and CDR2 FQNEAQ. This CDR3 is CASSLGTVYTEQFF. The CDR3 DNA sequence: TGTGCCAGCAGCTTAGGGACAGTGTACACTGAGCAGTTCTTC.

V gene TRBV7-9 combines with J gene TRBJ1-5; possibly TRBD1 for D (6 bases). The ends were cut back, 0 bases at V and 0 bases at J, with 12 bases in the middle. This CDR3 has 17 residues. Germline V gene data show CDR1 as SEHNR and CDR2 as FQNEAQ (reference sequence). CDR3: CASSLAAQGGSNQPQHF. The CDR3 DNA is TGTGCCAGCAGCTTAGCGGCGCAAGGGGGTAGCAATCAGCCCCAGCATTTT.

V and J are TRBV2 and TRBJ1-1; D call uncertain. This CDR3 has 12 residues. Germline loops: CDR1 SNHLY, CDR2 FYNNEI. V lost 8 bases and J lost 2, with 9 bases in between. In DNA form, the CDR3 reads TGTGCCAGCCCCAGGCCCAACACTGAAGCTTTCTTT. As protein: CASPRPNTEAFF.

This clonotype came up a few times. The J gene is TRBJ1-3, the V gene TRBV7-9, with D possibly TRBD1 on 6 matching bases. V was shortened by 10 bases and J by 4 bases, with 17 bases between the two germline ends. CDR1 and CDR2 from the germline V gene are SEHNR and FQNEAQ (reference sequence). CDR3 size: 14 residues. In DNA form, the CDR3 reads TGTGCCACCCCGTCGGGGGGCGACGGAAACACCATATATTTT. This sequence encodes CATPSGGDGNTIYF.

This clonotype has more than one count but fewer than ten. This sequence joins TRBV7-9 and TRBJ2-2; D gene ambiguous. The germline V and J ends were trimmed by 5 bases and 3 bases, with 13 bases remaining between them. Germline lookup yields CDR1 SEHNR and CDR2 FQNEAQ (reference sequence). This CDR3 contains 15 residues. CDR3 in DNA: TGTGCCAGCAGCGAAATATTTTTAGACACCGGGGAGCTGTTTTTT. It specifies CASSEIFLDTGELFF. The complete variable domain, with remaining parts taken from reference TRBV7-9 and TRBJ2-2, reads DTGVSQNPRHKITKRGQNVTFRCDPISEHNRLYWYRQTLGQGPEFLTYFQNEAQLEKSRLLSDRFSAERPKGSFSTLEIQRTEQGDSAMYLCASSEIFLDTGELFFGEGSRLTVL.

Only a few counts were recorded for this clonotype. The genes are TRBV12-3 or TRBV12-4 and TRBJ1-1; tentatively, D is TRBD1 (6 bases). V lost 5 bases and J 7 bases, leaving 11 bases between the germline ends. This CDR3 comprises 12 residues. This CDR3 reads CASSPNRVEAFF. CDR3 DNA sequence: TGTGCCAGCAGTCCCAACAGGGTTGAAGCTTTCTTT.

This clonotype was observed a handful of times. CDR3: CASSFRRVVNGYTF. In nucleotides, the CDR3 is TGTGCCAGCAGTTTCCGCAGGGTGGTAAATGGCTACACCTTC. This chain uses TRBV12-3 or TRBV12-4 with TRBJ1-2; perhaps TRBD1 as D (5 bases). The CDR3 runs to 14 residues. V shed 3 bases and J shed 6 bases, with 14 bases lying between them.

The rearrangement joins TRBV6-2 or TRBV6-3 to TRBJ2-5, with D possibly TRBD1 on 5 matching bases. With 4 bases removed from V and 5 bases from J, the gap between germline ends came to 17 bases. Germline CDR1 is MNHEY and CDR2 is SVGEGT. This CDR3 spans 15 amino acids. The CDR3 here is CASSSTGYSRETQYF. CDR3 DNA: TGTGCCAGCAGTTCTACAGGCTACTCGAGGGAGACCCAGTACTTC.